Sequencing of this TCR beta chain was carried out in a study of blood T cell repertoires in COVID-19. Study background: Material from acute and convalescent COVID-19 was sourced from the United States, Italy and Spain.

The CDR3 has 17 amino acids. V lost 0 bases, J lost 2 bases, and 6 bases stayed unmatched. Germline V gene lookup returns CDR1 SGHKS and CDR2 YYEKEE (reference sequence). TCRdb keeps only in-frame clones here, not all; method: immunoSEQ multiplex PCR. The sample has around 250,000 clones, approximately 77% seen once; the top ten hold less than 4%. Sequenced material: peripheral blood. This chain joins TRBV5-5 and TRBJ2-3; TRBD2 matches 10 bases. This TCR came from a young woman with acute or convalescent COVID-19. CDR3 in amino acids: CASSLAGLAVITDTQYF. In DNA form, the CDR3 reads TGTGCCAGCAGCTTGGCCGGACTAGCGGTGATCACAGATACGCAGTATTTT.